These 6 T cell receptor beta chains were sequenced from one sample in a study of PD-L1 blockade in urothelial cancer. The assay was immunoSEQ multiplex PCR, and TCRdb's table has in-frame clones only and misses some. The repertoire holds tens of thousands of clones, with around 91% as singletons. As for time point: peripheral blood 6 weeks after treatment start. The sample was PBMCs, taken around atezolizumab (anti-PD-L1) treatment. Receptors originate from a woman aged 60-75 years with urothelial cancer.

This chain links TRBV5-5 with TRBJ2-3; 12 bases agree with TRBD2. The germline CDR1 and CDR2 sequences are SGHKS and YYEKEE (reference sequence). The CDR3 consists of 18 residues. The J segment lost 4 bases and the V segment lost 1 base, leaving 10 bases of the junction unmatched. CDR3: CASSLMRLAGGPADTQYF. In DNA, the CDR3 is TGTGCCAGCAGCTTGATGCGGCTAGCGGGGGGGCCGGCAGATACGCAGTATTTT.

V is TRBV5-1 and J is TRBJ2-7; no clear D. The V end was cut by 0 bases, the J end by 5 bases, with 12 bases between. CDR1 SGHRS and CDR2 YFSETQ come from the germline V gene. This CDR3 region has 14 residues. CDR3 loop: CASSLAFRVDEQYF. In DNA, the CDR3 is TGCGCCAGCAGCTTGGCCTTTCGCGTCGACGAGCAGTACTTC.

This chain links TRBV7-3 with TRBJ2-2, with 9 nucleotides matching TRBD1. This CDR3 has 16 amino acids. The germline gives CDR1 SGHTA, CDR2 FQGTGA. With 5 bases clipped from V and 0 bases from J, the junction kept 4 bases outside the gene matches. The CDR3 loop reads CASSRDRATNTGELFF. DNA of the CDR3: TGTGCCAGCAGCAGGGACAGGGCTACGAACACCGGGGAGCTGTTTTTT.

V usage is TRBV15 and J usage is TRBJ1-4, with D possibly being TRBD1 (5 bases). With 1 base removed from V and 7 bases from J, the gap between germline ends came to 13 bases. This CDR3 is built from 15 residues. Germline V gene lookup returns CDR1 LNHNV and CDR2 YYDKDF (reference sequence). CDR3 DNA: TGTGCCACCAGCAGAGGGGAAGGGGCGAGTGAAAAACTGTTTTTT. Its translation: CATSRGEGASEKLFF.

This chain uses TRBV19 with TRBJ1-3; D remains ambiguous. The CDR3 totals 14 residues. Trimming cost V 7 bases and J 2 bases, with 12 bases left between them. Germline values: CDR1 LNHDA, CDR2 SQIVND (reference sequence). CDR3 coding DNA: TGTGCCAGTACGGGAGGGTTCGCTGGAAACACCATATATTTT. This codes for CASTGGFAGNTIYF.

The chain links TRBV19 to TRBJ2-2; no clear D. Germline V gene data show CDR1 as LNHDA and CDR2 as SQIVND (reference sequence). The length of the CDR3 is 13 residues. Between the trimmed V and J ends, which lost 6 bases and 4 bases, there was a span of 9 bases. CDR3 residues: CASSSKPTGELFF. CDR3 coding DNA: TGTGCCAGTAGCTCTAAACCCACCGGGGAGCTGTTTTTT.